Listed below are T cell receptor beta chains from one sample, sequenced in a study of T cells in Graves' hyperthyroidism and ophthalmopathy. TCRdb re-analysed the multiplex PCR reads in MiXCR, keeping a single row per CDR3 protein. The repertoire has more than 500,000 distinct CDR3 sequences, 40% to 50% of them found once; the top ten carry 44%. What was sequenced was peripheral blood or thyroid tissue (not recorded which). Receptor source: an adult woman with Graves' disease, either hyperthyroidism or ophthalmopathy (not recorded which). The CDR3 runs from the conserved cysteine through the conserved F or W.

J,length,V,CDR3
TRBJ2-7,16,TRBV10-3,CAISELGLNYSYEQYF
TRBJ2-2,16,TRBV9,CASSVEAGGATGELFF
TRBJ2-5,13,TRBV29-1,CSAGRDRAETQYF
TRBJ2-5,15,TRBV5-1,CASSFGTGSQETQYF
TRBJ1-1,15,TRBV2,CASSPSGDGNTEAFF
TRBJ1-2,15,TRBV7-2,CASSLDPGSGYGYTF
TRBJ1-3,12,TRBV7-2,CASSPQRNTIYF
TRBJ1-1,18,TRBV19,CASSIRRFPGRLNTEAFF
TRBJ2-5,15,TRBV14,CASSFGTAEGQPQYF
TRBJ2-7,15,TRBV29-1,CSVEEATGGIYEQYF
TRBJ1-2,13,TRBV25-1,CASSGSTGFGYTF
TRBJ2-7,15,TRBV20-1,CSAREGLAETYEQYF
TRBJ2-7,15,TRBV9,CASSARPDNPYEQYF
TRBJ2-5,14,TRBV7-8,CASTTGQGNQPQYF
TRBJ1-1,15,TRBV5-1,CASSLTGNMNTEAFF
TRBJ2-2,15,TRBV10-3,CAISETTGIGGELFF
TRBJ2-5,14,TRBV5-8,CASRRNLAEETQYF
TRBJ2-1,11,TRBV10-3,CAIKGTNEQFF
TRBJ2-5,12,TRBV20-1,CSARDSNQPQYF
TRBJ1-3,15,TRBV28,CASSSPWRGGNTIYF
TRBJ2-7,15,TRBV11-2,CASSLELGTAYEQYF
TRBJ2-5,14,TRBV5-1,CASSPMTSAETQYF
TRBJ1-2,14,TRBV5-5,CASSFGGMNYGYTF
TRBJ1-2,12,TRBV2,CASSERTYGYTF
TRBJ1-5,14,TRBV2,CASSPGTAYQPQHF
TRBJ2-3,14,TRBV2,CASSSTGGTDTQYF
TRBJ2-5,13,TRBV19,CANRDRAQETQYF
TRBJ2-2,14,TRBV7-3,CASSLVHNTGELFF
TRBJ2-3,13,TRBV15,CATSRVDTKTQYF
TRBJ2-5,12,TRBV29-1,CSVEYLGATQYF
TRBJ1-2,15,TRBV9,CASSSSGESRYGYTF
TRBJ1-1,15,TRBV10-3,CAISPLSALNTEAFF
TRBJ1-2,15,TRBV5-1,CASSLGGTVYYGYTF
TRBJ2-5,16,TRBV4-2,CASSQGVAGGGETQYF
TRBJ2-2,14,TRBV2,CASRLLTGTGELFF
TRBJ2-6,16,TRBV6-2/TRBV6-3,CATCPVRGPGANVLTF
TRBJ1-3,17,TRBV11-2,CASSLNGGLYSGNTIYF
TRBJ1-1,13,TRBV29-1,CSVVGQPNTEAFF
TRBJ2-7,15,TRBV20-1,CSAQSTGPVTYEQYF
TRBJ2-6,19,TRBV7-6,CASSFNWDRPHSGANVLTF
TRBJ2-7,16,TRBV7-9,CASSPRLAGATYEQYF
TRBJ1-3,12,TRBV7-2,CASSVNPYTIYF
TRBJ2-1,15,TRBV5-1,CASSQSGSSYNEQFF
TRBJ2-5,14,TRBV5-1,CASSSGTVQETQYF